The rows below give T cell receptor beta chains drawn from one sample of a study of CD8+CD57+ T cells in acquired aplastic anemia. TCRdb reanalysed the reads using MiXCR and keeps one entry per CDR3 protein. The sample lists more than 150,000 distinct CDR3 sequences; around 50% were seen once. Sequenced input: sorted CD4+, CD8+, or CD8+CD57+ T cells (not recorded which) from PBMCs. Receptor source: a human donor with aplastic anemia. Each CDR3 is given with its conserved first and last residue. The D gene is left open where the match is weak. Size tells how often a clone was seen (once, few, many) or the class of an expanded clone, and some rows leave it out.

J	D	size	V	DNA	CDR3
TRBJ2-3	NA	NA	TRBV5-1	TGCGCCAGCAGGGGTCCAGGGACCACGGATACGCAGTATTTT	CASRGPGTTDTQYF
TRBJ1-1	TRBD1	NA	TRBV9	TGTGCCAGCTGCTCGGACAGGGACACTGAAGCTTTCTTT	CASCSDRDTEAFF
TRBJ1-1	NA	NA	TRBV2	TGTGCCAGCAGCCGGGATCCCATGAACACTGAAGCTTTCTTT	CASSRDPMNTEAFF
TRBJ2-7	TRBD1	many	TRBV2	TGTGCCAGCAGTTTACCCGGACAGGGTTGGTCCGAGCAGTACTTC	CASSLPGQGWSEQYF
TRBJ1-5	NA	NA	TRBV19	TGTGCCAGTAGTATAGATCACCAATATAGCAATCAGCCCCAGCATTTT	CASSIDHQYSNQPQHF
TRBJ1-2	TRBD1	many	TRBV19	TGTGCCAGTAGGGGGGGACAGGCTGGCTACACCTTC	CASRGGQAGYTF
TRBJ1-1	TRBD1	NA	TRBV4-1	TGCGCCAGCAGCCAGGCAGCGACAGGGTCTGAAGCTTTCTTT	CASSQAATGSEAFF
TRBJ1-6	NA	few	TRBV15	TGTGCCACCAGCAGAGCCACAGGGTCCCATAATTCACCCCTCCACTTT	CATSRATGSHNSPLHF
TRBJ2-3	NA	NA	TRBV24-1	TGTGCCACGAACGGGGGACGGTCAGATACGCAGTATTTT	CATNGGRSDTQYF
TRBJ2-5	NA	many	TRBV20-1	TGCAGTGTGGACGGGTTCTCGCAAGAGACCCAGTACTTC	CSVDGFSQETQYF
TRBJ2-5	TRBD1	NA	TRBV20-1	TGCAGTGCACTGACAGGGGGAGAGACCCAGTACTTC	CSALTGGETQYF
TRBJ1-1	NA	NA	TRBV2	TGTGCCAGCAGTTACGCAGACATGAACACTGAAGCTTCCTTT	CASSYADMNTEASF
TRBJ2-7	NA	NA	TRBV20-1	TGCAGTGCTAGTGGACAAGGGGCAGACTACGAGCAGTACTTC	CSASGQGADYEQYF
TRBJ1-6	TRBD1	NA	TRBV10-1	TGCGCCAGCAGTGGCACCGGGACAGGGAATTCACCCCTCCACTTT	CASSGTGTGNSPLHF
TRBJ1-2	NA	NA	TRBV5-1	TGCGCCAGCAGCTTGGGAGCGAGTAACTATGGCTACACCTTC	CASSLGASNYGYTF
TRBJ2-7	TRBD1	NA	TRBV20-1	TGCAGTGCTGGCTCCGGGACAGGGCAGTACTTC	CSAGSGTGQYF
TRBJ1-3	NA	many	TRBV7-9	TGTGCCAGCAGCCGGCCGGACTCTCTCGGAAACACCATATATTTT	CASSRPDSLGNTIYF
TRBJ1-6	NA	once	TRBV20-1	TGCAGTGCAGCTGTATCCACTAACGGCATCACCCTCCACTTT	CSAAVSTNGITLHF
TRBJ2-7	NA	NA	TRBV15	TGTGCCACCAGCAGAGATCCTGAGTACGAGCAGTACTTC	CATSRDPEYEQYF
TRBJ1-5	NA	NA	TRBV9	TGTGCCAGCAGTGCTAGTGGGACACCAGATCAGCCCCAGCATTTT	CASSASGTPDQPQHF
TRBJ2-5	NA	NA	TRBV19	TGTGCCAGTAGTATCAGTCCCGTGATGGAGACCCAGTACTTC	CASSISPVMETQYF
TRBJ1-1	TRBD1	NA	TRBV20-1	TGCAGTTCAACAGGGGGCGGAACTGAAGCTTTCTTT	CSSTGGGTEAFF
TRBJ1-2	TRBD1	many	TRBV2	TGTGCCAGCAGTCTGCAGCTCGGACAGGGGAGCGGCTACACCTTC	CASSLQLGQGSGYTF
TRBJ1-5	NA	NA	TRBV9	TGTGCCAGCAGCAACAGCAACAATCAGCCCCAGCATTTT	CASSNSNNQPQHF
TRBJ2-1	TRBD1	NA	TRBV6-1	TGTGCCAGCAGTGAAGGGACAGGTAAATATGAGCAGTTCTTC	CASSEGTGKYEQFF
TRBJ2-7	NA	few	TRBV10-3	TGTGCCATCAGTGAGTCAGCTGATGGGGGGGAGCAGTACTTC	CAISESADGGEQYF
TRBJ2-3	TRBD2	many	TRBV20-1	TGCAGTGCTAGTGGCCCCCTAGCGGGGGCGGGAGATACGCAGTATTTT	CSASGPLAGAGDTQYF
TRBJ2-1	TRBD2	NA	TRBV9	TGTGCCAGCAACCCTAGCGGGGGGGCCATAAATGAGCAGTTCTTC	CASNPSGGAINEQFF
TRBJ2-5	TRBD1	once	TRBV15	TGTGCCACCAGCAGAGACCGGGACAGGGAAGAGACCCAGTACTTC	CATSRDRDREETQYF
TRBJ1-1	NA	once	TRBV7-2	TGTGCCAGCAGCTTATGGGTGGGGAACACTGAAGCTTTCTTT	CASSLWVGNTEAFF
TRBJ1-5	NA	many	TRBV7-9	TGTGCCAGCAGCTGGGGCAGTGGCAATCAGCCCCAGCATTTT	CASSWGSGNQPQHF
TRBJ2-7	NA	NA	TRBV20-1	TGCAGTGCTAGACAGGGAGACACCTACGAGCAGTACTTC	CSARQGDTYEQYF
TRBJ1-1	NA	NA	TRBV19	TGTGCCAGTAGTATTGTTCAACGTCGGACTGAAGCTTTCTTT	CASSIVQRRTEAFF
TRBJ1-5	TRBD1	many	TRBV19	TGTGCCAGTAGTATAGTCAATGGACAGGGCAATCAGCCCCAGCATTTT	CASSIVNGQGNQPQHF
TRBJ2-7	NA	NA	TRBV20-1	TGCAGTGCTAGAGGGGCGGGAAGGTACGTCTACGAGCAGTACTTC	CSARGAGRYVYEQYF
TRBJ2-1	NA	once	TRBV24-1	TGTGCCACCAGTGATCGCCGGGCTTCCTACAATGAGCAGTTCTTC	CATSDRRASYNEQFF
TRBJ2-5	NA	NA	TRBV14	TGTGCCAGCAGCCAAGATTGGGGACGAGGGGAGACCCAGTACTTC	CASSQDWGRGETQYF
TRBJ2-2	NA	many	TRBV6-5	TGTGCCAGCAGTTACGGATACAGGTCCCACACCGGGGAGCTGTTTTTT	CASSYGYRSHTGELFF
TRBJ1-3	NA	many	TRBV5-1	TGCGCCAGCAGCTTGGGCGTAGGCGGAAACACCATATATTTT	CASSLGVGGNTIYF
TRBJ2-3	NA	once	TRBV15	TGTGCCACCAGCAGAGGTCTGATGAAAAGCACAGATACGCAGTATTTT	CATSRGLMKSTDTQYF
TRBJ2-7	TRBD1	NA	TRBV25-1	TGTGCCAGTAGTGCCGGACAGGGCCGCTACGAGCAGTACTTC	CASSAGQGRYEQYF
TRBJ2-3	NA	many	TRBV19	TGTGCCAGTAGTATTTTAGTCTCCACAGATACGCAGTATTTT	CASSILVSTDTQYF
TRBJ2-7	NA	many	TRBV12-3/TRBV12-4	TGTGCCAGCAGTGCCCGACAGCGCTCCTACGAGCAGTACTTC	CASSARQRSYEQYF
TRBJ2-1	NA	many	TRBV20-1	TGCAGCACTCAGGACGCGGGGTCCTACAATGAGCAGTTCTTC	CSTQDAGSYNEQFF
TRBJ2-6	NA	NA	TRBV20-1	TGCAGTGCCCGGTCTGGGGCCAACGTCCTGACTTTC	CSARSGANVLTF
TRBJ1-4	NA	NA	TRBV20-1	TGCAGTGCAATCTCCCCGCGTAATGAAAAACTGTTTTTT	CSAISPRNEKLFF
TRBJ2-4	NA	many	TRBV19	TGTGCCAGTAGTATAGCGGTCCCAGGGGTCGGGTCCAAAAACATTCAGTACTTC	CASSIAVPGVGSKNIQYF
TRBJ1-4	NA	few	TRBV10-3	TGTGCCATCAGTGAAGGTGGGAATGAAAAACTGTTTTTT	CAISEGGNEKLFF
TRBJ2-5	NA	many	TRBV7-8	TGTGCCAGCAGCTCTGGGGGGGGGCCGTCAGAGACCCAGTACTTC	CASSSGGGPSETQYF
TRBJ2-3	NA	NA	TRBV2	TGTGCCAGCAGTGACGGAGATTATAGCACAGATACGCAGTATTTT	CASSDGDYSTDTQYF
TRBJ1-5	NA	NA	TRBV19	TGTGCCAGTAGTATACGGCAGGGTGATATGGGCAATCAGCCCCAGCATTTT	CASSIRQGDMGNQPQHF
TRBJ2-1	TRBD1	many	TRBV19	TGTGCCAGTCACGAGGGGGCTAGGTACAATGAGCAGTTCTTC	CASHEGARYNEQFF
TRBJ2-3	TRBD2	NA	TRBV19	TGTGCCAGTACTAGCGGGGGGGCCTATGAGCAGTATTTT	CASTSGGAYEQYF
TRBJ1-1	NA	NA	TRBV3-1	TGTGCCAGCAGCCGACACGCAGGGCAGGGCACTGAAGCTTTCTTT	CASSRHAGQGTEAFF